The subject of this entry is one T cell receptor beta chain. Its antigen is currently not known. No quality values exist for individual bases; no much larger clone is one base distant. This sample was included in a study of cytomegalovirus exposure and HLA in healthy donors (dated by TCRdb to the late 2010s). A note on the overall study: According to an earlier analysis of around 600 of the donors, 150 million to 200 million T cells yielded 120 million or so unique TCR beta sequences and approximately 300 Gb of sequence data. Roughly 300 gigabases of sequencing data and roughly 90 million unique TCR sequences were included in an early release covering about 600 HLA-typed donors. Of the 350 to 400 genotyped donors, around 81% fell in the genetic ancestry cluster associated with self-reported Caucasian donors. The study was designed to test whether signatures of past pathogen exposure could be identified by cataloging public T cell receptors. The study used immunosequencing to profile the T cell repertoires of approximately 690 subjects and linked those repertoires to cytomegalovirus serostatus. A separate validation cohort of over 95 different subjects was used in addition to the roughly 670-subject first cohort. To predict cytomegalovirus infection status, the study brought together high-throughput TCR immunosequencing, statistical association of individual TCRs with disease status, and machine learning. In a later analysis, previously published TCR beta repertoires from 500 to 750 donors were re-analyzed and high-resolution HLA genotyping was added so that TCR occurrence patterns could be studied. In the later analysis, no new phenotypic data were used to find candidate immune exposures; instead, reliance was placed on TCR beta sequences and their occurrence across donors. An earlier analysis of several hundred of the donors applied high-throughput TCR beta sequencing to assess whether each TCR beta V gene segment acted as functional or pseudogenic. Alongside the repertoire data, information on donor age, sex, ethnicity and CMV serostatus was compiled. In a later genetic analysis, genome-wide SNP genotypes for about three fifths of the roughly 670 donors were used, and that subset was treated as a discovery cohort. Every discovery cohort repertoire had been produced on one sequencing platform. Both class I and class II loci were covered by HLA typing, at four-digit resolution. The number of donors typed differed by locus, with about 629-630 for A, B, C, DRB1 and DQB1, roughly 520 for DQA1, approximately 570 for DPA1, and 450 to 480 for DPB1. Because of strong linkage in the cohort, five DR-DQ haplotypes were treated as single units for association and clustering. Across some 400 genotyped donors of the cohort, an average of about 240,000 unique TCR beta nucleotide sequences per donor were sequenced, and roughly a sixth of those sequences were non-productive. Study-wide findings and limitations: Most CMV-associated TCR beta chains appeared to be HLA-restricted in a later analysis, and the HLA associations seemed to be driven largely by CMV exposure. Because counts were too low, around 18 rarely observed V segments, including chromosome 9 orphons, were left out of the earlier analysis of 500 to 650 of the donors. In a later analysis, several top co-occurrence clusters were reported to appear linked to parvovirus B19, influenza, CMV and Epstein-Barr virus. A further reported finding was that TCR beta sequences accurately predicted the HLA-A and HLA-B alleles for most subjects in the first cohort. In the study, approximately 150 TCR beta chains were listed as associated with cytomegalovirus. The cohort was sequenced for TCR beta chains only, and without alpha or paired-chain data the features that could be detected were limited. At a false discovery rate of 0.05, a later analysis linked 16,000 or so TCR beta sequences to specific HLA alleles. In an earlier analysis of more than 450 of the donors, most TCR beta V segments were observed in productive rearrangements about 90% or about 30% of the time, broadly matching IMGT annotations. In a later analysis, TCR association rates were found to vary across HLA loci, with the most associated TCRs seen for DRB1 alleles and the fewest for HLA-C alleles. According to a later genetic analysis, donors in an Asian-associated ancestry cluster had fewer N-insertions in productive TCRs than the approximately 650-donor mean. While some public TCRs were present in many individuals, most TCR sequences turned up only very rarely across donors. V-gene and J-gene trimming of TCR beta chains was associated with a missense DCLRE1C variant in a later genetic analysis, and the association was replicated in an independent cohort. It was suggested by the authors that the approach could potentially be generalized to other disease states and immunological phenotypes. In a later analysis, HLA-associated TCR beta chains showed more clonal expansion and lower generation probabilities than non-associated chains that were equally common. Assigning TCR associations to individual alleles was difficult when HLA alleles, especially DR and DQ, strongly co-occurred. Linkage disequilibrium might explain the correlated functional status among segregating V segments, but an unknown experimental factor could not be ruled out. In vitro tests confirmed that a few of the cytomegalovirus-associated TCR beta chains recognize cytomegalovirus antigens. Some IMGT-functional V segments, including TRBV6-2 and TRBV6-3, could not be distinguished by the 87-base-pair reads and were therefore excluded. Presence/absence analyses assumed roughly uniform sequencing depth across donors, an assumption that may not hold. A cluster of highly shared sequence variants was judged likely to represent a technical artifact of the sequencing pipeline. HLA typing was unavailable for some donors at each locus, so association tests used only the typed subset. The classifier was reported to diagnose cytomegalovirus status with high specificity and sensitivity in both the original and validation cohorts. The only immune exposure information available for the cohort was CMV serostatus.

In total, around 600 healthy bone marrow donors made up the cohort. At the time of sampling, all cohort members were nominally healthy, though unrecorded immune exposures were likely present. The donor was CMV seropositive and was included in the group of approximately 300 seropositive cohort members. A peripheral blood sample was collected from each donor, and TCR beta sequencing was performed on peripheral blood mononuclear cells. The Qiagen DNeasy Blood Extraction Kit was used to extract genomic DNA from the blood cell samples. Measured from the cysteine to the phenylalanine, the CDR3 is 13 residues long. Only CDR3 DNA is held: 39 bases, read in frame from base 1. V and J are truncated by 2 bases and 5 bases respectively, leaving an intervening sequence of 12 bases. CDR1 and CDR2, looked up from the germline V gene (reference sequence), are GTSNPN and SVGIG. The method was the immunoSEQ multiplex PCR assay. The multiplex PCR relied on a mix of 60 forward primers for TCR Vbeta segments and 13 reverse primers for TCR Jbeta segments. Amplification of the CDR3 region of rearranged TCR beta genes was performed with a multiplex PCR assay on genomic DNA. On the Illumina HiSeq System, the amplified TCR beta libraries were sequenced as 87-base-pair reads. The original pipeline was this. In a later analysis, tens of millions of unique TCR beta chains were counted across the 650 to 750 repertoires, and some 10 million of these chains were shared by at least two donors. Raw reads were error-corrected and collapsed into unique sequences with a nearest-neighbor algorithm that merged closely related sequences to remove PCR and sequencing errors. CDR3 sequences were aligned to IMGT reference sequences to assign V, D and J gene segments. For a sequence to be retained, at least a six-nucleotide match to both a V gene segment and a J gene segment was required. A rearrangement counted as productive if the CDR3 had no stop codons and remained in frame with V and J, and every other rearrangement counted as non-productive. Following IMGT convention, CDR3 was defined as the stretch from the second conserved V-encoded cysteine to the conserved J-encoded phenylalanine. In an earlier analysis of around 640 of the donors, sequences lacking an unambiguous match to a single V gene segment were excluded. In an earlier analysis of almost 600 of the donors, a V segment was called functional when productive rearrangements were above 56.7%, and segregating when the standard deviation between donors exceeded 5%. A statistical classification framework was built to diagnose cytomegalovirus status from the catalog of TCR beta chain sequences. In a later analysis, V and J genes were assigned by comparing TCR nucleotide sequences against IMGT/GENE-DB human TR gene sequences. Using the TCRdist pipeline, a later analysis assigned CDR3 sequences along with most-parsimonious VDJ recombination scenarios. A later analysis defined each TCR beta chain by its CDR3 amino acid sequence plus V-gene family, and excluded reads lacking a unique V-gene family. As a way to deal with suspected cross-contamination and a sequencing artifact, a later analysis dropped approximately 570 nucleotide sequences that were highly shared and had low generation probability. For each public chain, a later analysis derived a clonal expansion index from normalized ranks of inferred template counts within each repertoire. In a later analysis, generation probabilities were computed with a VDJ recombination model fitted to out-of-frame rearrangements, and the resulting probabilities were checked against IGoR. In a later analysis, TCR-TCR, TCR-HLA and TCR-CMV co-occurrence was scored with hypergeometric tests, and a repertoire-size bias correction was applied to TCR pairs. To estimate false discovery rates, a later analysis permuted the HLA or CMV assignments 20 times. A later analysis grouped co-occurring TCRs with DBSCAN, adding TCRdist sequence similarity when clustering within HLA-allele-positive subsets. Repertoires with fewer than 30,000 or more than 120,000 public chains, plus five repertoires with anomalous nucleotide sharing, were excluded from co-occurrence clustering. Held by TCRdb, this immuneACCESS table contains in-frame sequences only and omits some clones. Under half of the omission traces to an unresolved V gene where checked; the cause of the rest is unknown. The V and J calls and clone size are taken from that table; D and trimming were inferred from the DNA. The sample table records 130,000 to 150,000 clones; under 80% of these occur just once. The biggest ten clones account for approximately 4% of the sample.

The sequencing input was PBMCs. This clonotype originated in a young man in good health and CMV-seropositive. The chain uses TRBV30 and TRBJ1-1, with a weak D call of TRBD1 (5 bases match). This receptor has the CDR3 CAWSIGGGTEAFF. The DNA is TGTGCCTGGAGTATCGGGGGTGGTACTGAAGCTTTCTTT.